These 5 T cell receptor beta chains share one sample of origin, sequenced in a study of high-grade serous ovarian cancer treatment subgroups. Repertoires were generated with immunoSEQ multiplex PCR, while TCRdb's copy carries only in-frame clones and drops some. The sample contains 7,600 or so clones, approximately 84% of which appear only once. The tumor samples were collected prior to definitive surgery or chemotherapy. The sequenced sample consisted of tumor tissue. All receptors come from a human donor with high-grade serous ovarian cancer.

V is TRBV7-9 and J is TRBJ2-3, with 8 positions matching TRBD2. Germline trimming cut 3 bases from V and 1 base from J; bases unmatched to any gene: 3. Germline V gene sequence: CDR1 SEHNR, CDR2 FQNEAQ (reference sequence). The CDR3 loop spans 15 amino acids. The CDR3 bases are TGTGCCAGCAGCTTCTCAGCGGGGGGCACAGATACGCAGTATTTT. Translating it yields CASSFSAGGTDTQYF.

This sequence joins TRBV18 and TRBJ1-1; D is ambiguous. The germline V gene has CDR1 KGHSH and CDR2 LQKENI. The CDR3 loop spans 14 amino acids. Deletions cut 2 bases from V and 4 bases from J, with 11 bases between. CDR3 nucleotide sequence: TGTGCCAGCTCACCAACAAGCGATTTCACTGAAGCTTTCTTT. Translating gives CASSPTSDFTEAFF. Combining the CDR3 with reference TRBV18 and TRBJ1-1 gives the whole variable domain NAGVMQNPRHLVRRRGQEARLRCSPMKGHSHVYWYRQLPEEGLKFMVYLQKENIIDESGMPKERFSAEFPKEGPSILRIQQVVRGDSAAYFCASSPTSDFTEAFFGQGTRLTVV.

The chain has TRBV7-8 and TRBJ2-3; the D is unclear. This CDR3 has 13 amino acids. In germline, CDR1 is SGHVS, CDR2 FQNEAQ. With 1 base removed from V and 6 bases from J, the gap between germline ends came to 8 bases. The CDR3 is CASSLGSADTQYF. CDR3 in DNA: TGTGCCAGCAGCTTAGGGTCGGCGGATACGCAGTATTTT.

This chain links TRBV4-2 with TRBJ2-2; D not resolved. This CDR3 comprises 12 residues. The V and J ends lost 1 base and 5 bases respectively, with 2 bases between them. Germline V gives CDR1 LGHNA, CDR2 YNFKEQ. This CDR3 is CASSQVTGELFF. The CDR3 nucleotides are TGTGCCAGCAGCCAAGTTACCGGGGAGCTGTTTTTT.

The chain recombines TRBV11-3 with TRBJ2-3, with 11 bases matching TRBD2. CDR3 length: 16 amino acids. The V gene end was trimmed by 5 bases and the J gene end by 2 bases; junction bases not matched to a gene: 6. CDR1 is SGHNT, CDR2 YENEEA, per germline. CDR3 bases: TGTGCCAGCAGCGGCGGGACTAGCGGTAACACAGATACGCAGTATTTT. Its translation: CASSGGTSGNTDTQYF.